A single TCR beta chain is shown here with its context. Libraries were prepared by immunoSEQ multiplex PCR; TCRdb keeps only in-frame clonotypes and omits some of them. This sample carries roughly 75,000 clones, 86% of them seen once, and the ten largest clones take around 0.99%. The data belong to a study of OX40 agonist ivuxolimab in advanced cancers. The overall study: With ivuxolimab, an agonistic anti-OX40 (CD134) antibody, patients were treated. Patients were treated with intravenous ivuxolimab, dosed at 0.01 to 10 mg/kg and infused every 2 weeks.

The investigators sampled blood at baseline, at cycle 4 day 1, and at cycle 7 day 1. The sample here was CD4+ or CD8+ T cells sorted from blood, taken in a trial of the OX40 agonist ivuxolimab. The source is an adult with an advanced solid tumor such as melanoma, head and neck, liver or kidney cancer.

CDR3 in DNA: TGTGCCAGCAGTTCCGGGACAGGGGACAATGAGCAGTTCTTC. This encodes CASSSGTGDNEQFF. The gene calls are TRBV6-6 and TRBJ2-1, with 10 bases aligning to TRBD1. J gave up 5 bases and V 4 bases, and 2 bases lay outside the gene matches. CDR1 and CDR2 from the germline V gene are MNHNY and SVGAGI (reference sequence). The CDR3 totals 14 residues.